What follows describes a single TCR beta chain. The sample originates from a study of blood T cell repertoires in COVID-19. V was clipped by 5 bases and J by 2 bases; unmatched bases: 5. CDR3 size: 15 residues. CDR1 is LNHDA and CDR2 is SQIVND in the germline V gene (reference sequence). TCRdb's table, derived via immunoSEQ multiplex PCR, lists solely in-frame clones and lacks some. Found here are roughly 400,000 clones, 80% to 90% of them singletons; the top ten hold 0.95% to 1.3%. The sequencing input was PBMCs or T cells enriched from blood (not recorded which). The source of this sequence is a man aged 25 to 40 who had recovered from COVID-19. The chain combines TRBV19 with TRBJ2-1, with TRBD2 matching over 8 bases. Written as DNA, the CDR3 is TGTGCCAGTAGTGCAATAGCGGGACCCTACAATGAGCAGTTCTTC. Protein: CASSAIAGPYNEQFF.